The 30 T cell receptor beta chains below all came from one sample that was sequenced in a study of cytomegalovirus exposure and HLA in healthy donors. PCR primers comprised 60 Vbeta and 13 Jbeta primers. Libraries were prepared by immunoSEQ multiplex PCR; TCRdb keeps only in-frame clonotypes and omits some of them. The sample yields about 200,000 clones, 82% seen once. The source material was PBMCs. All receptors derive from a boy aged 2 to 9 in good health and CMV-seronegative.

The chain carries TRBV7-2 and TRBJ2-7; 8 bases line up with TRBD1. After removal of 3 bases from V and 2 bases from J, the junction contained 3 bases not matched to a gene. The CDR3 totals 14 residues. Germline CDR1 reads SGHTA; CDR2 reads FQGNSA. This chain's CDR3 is CASSFLQGAYEQYF. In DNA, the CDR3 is TGTGCCAGCAGCTTTTTACAGGGGGCCTACGAGCAGTACTTC.

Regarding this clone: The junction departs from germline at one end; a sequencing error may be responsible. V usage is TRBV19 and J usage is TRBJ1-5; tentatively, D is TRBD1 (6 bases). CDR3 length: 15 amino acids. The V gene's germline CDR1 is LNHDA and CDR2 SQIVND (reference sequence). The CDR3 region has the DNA TGTGCCGGTAGTATCGCAAACCAGGGGAATCAGCCCCAGCATTTT. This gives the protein CAGSIANQGNQPQHF.

The CDR3 nucleotides are TGCGCCAGCAGCCGCAGACTAGCGGGGGGGCCGGAGGGTAATACGCAGTATTTT. This sequence encodes CASSRRLAGGPEGNTQYF. This chain connects TRBV5-1 to TRBJ2-3; the match to TRBD2 covers 14 bases. V was pared by 4 bases and J by 7 bases, with 14 bases of the junction left unmatched. CDR1 and CDR2 from the germline V gene are SGHRS and YFSETQ. The CDR3 length is 18 residues.

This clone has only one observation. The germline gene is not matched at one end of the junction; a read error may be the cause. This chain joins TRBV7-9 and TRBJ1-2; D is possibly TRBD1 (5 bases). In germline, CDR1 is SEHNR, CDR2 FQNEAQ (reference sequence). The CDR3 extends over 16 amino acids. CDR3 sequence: CSSSLGTPDSYYGYTF. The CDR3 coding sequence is TGTTCCAGCAGCTTAGGGACGCCTGACAGCTACTATGGCTACACCTTC.

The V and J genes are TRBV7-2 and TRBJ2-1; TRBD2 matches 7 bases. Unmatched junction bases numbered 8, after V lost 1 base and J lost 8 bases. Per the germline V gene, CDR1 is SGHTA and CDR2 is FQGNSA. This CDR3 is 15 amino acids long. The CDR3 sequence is CASSLVSGGGDEQFF. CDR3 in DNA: TGTGCCAGCAGCTTAGTGTCGGGAGGCGGCGATGAGCAGTTCTTC.

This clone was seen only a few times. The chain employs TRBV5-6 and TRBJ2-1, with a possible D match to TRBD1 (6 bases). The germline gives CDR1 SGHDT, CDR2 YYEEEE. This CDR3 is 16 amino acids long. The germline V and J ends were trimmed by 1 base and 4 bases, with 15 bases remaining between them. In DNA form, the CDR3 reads TGTGCCAGCAGCTTGCCGCGCCTGGACAGTTACAATGAGCAGTTCTTC. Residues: CASSLPRLDSYNEQFF. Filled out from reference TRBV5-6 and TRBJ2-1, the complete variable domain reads DAGVTQSPTHLIKTRGQQVTLRCSPKSGHDTVSWYQQALGQGPQFIFQYYEEEERQRGNFPDRFSGHQFPNYSSELNVNALLLGDSALYLCASSLPRLDSYNEQFFGPGTRLTVL.

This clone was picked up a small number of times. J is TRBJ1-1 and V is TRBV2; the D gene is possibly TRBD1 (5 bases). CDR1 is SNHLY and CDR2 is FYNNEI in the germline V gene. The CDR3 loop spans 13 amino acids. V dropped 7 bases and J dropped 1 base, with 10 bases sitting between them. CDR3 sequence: CASMGGENTEAFF. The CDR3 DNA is TGTGCCAGCATGGGAGGGGAGAACACTGAAGCTTTCTTT. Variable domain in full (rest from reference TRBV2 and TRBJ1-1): EPEVTQTPSHQVTQMGQEVILRCVPISNHLYFYWYRQILGQKVEFLVSFYNNEISEKSEIFDDQFSVERPDGSNFTLKIRSTKLEDSAMYFCASMGGENTEAFFGQGTRLTVV.

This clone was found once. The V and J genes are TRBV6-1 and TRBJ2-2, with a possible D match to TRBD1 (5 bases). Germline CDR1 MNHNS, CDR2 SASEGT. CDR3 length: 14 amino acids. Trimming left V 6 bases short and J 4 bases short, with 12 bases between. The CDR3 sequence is CASSAGPSTGELFF. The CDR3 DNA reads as TGTGCCAGCAGCGCAGGGCCGAGCACCGGGGAGCTGTTTTTT.

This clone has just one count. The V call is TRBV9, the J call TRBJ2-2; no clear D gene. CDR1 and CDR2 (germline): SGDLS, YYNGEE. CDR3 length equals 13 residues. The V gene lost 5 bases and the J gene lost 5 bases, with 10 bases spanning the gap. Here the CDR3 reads CASSPAVTGELFF. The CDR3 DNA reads TGTGCCAGCAGTCCCGCGGTGACCGGGGAGCTGTTTTTT. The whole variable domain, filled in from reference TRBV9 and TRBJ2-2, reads DSGVTQTPKHLITATGQRVTLRCSPRSGDLSVYWYQQSLDQGLQFLIQYYNGEERAKGNILERFSAQQFPDLHSELNLSSLELGDSALYFCASSPAVTGELFFGEGSRLTVL.

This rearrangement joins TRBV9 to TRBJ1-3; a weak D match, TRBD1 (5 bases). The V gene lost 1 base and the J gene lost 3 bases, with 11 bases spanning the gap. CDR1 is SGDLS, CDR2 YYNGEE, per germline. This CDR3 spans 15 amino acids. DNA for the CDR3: TGTGCCAGCAGCGTACTTGGGGGGTTTGGAAACACCATATATTTT. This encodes CASSVLGGFGNTIYF. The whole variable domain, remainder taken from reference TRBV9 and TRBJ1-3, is DSGVTQTPKHLITATGQRVTLRCSPRSGDLSVYWYQQSLDQGLQFLIQYYNGEERAKGNILERFSAQQFPDLHSELNLSSLELGDSALYFCASSVLGGFGNTIYFGEGSWLTVV.

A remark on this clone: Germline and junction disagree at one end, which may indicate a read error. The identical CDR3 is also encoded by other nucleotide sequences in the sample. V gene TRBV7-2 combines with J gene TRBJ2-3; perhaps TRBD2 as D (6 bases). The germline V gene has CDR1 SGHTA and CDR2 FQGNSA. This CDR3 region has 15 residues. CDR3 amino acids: CASSSQAGSTDTQYF. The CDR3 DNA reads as TGCGCCAGCAGCTCACAGGCGGGGAGCACAGATACGCAGTATTTT.

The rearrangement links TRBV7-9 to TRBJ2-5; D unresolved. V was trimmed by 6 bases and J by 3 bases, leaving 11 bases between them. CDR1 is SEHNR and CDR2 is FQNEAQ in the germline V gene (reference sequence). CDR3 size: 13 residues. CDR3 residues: CASSASIEETQYF. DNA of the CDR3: TGTGCCAGCAGTGCTAGTATCGAAGAGACCCAGTACTTC.

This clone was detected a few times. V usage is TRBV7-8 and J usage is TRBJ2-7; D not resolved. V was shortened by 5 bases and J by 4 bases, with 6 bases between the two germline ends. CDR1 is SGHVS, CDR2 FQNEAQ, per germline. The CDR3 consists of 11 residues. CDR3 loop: CASSPSYEQYF. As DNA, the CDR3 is TGTGCCAGCAGCCCCAGTTACGAGCAGTACTTC.

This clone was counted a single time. The CDR3 region is CASSPPGAGELFF. CDR3 bases: TGCGCCAGCAGCCCCCCAGGGGCTGGGGAGCTGTTTTTT. The chain combines TRBV5-1 with TRBJ2-2; possibly TRBD1 for D (6 bases). The germline gives CDR1 SGHRS, CDR2 YFSETQ. The V gene lost 4 bases and the J gene lost 8 bases, with 12 bases spanning the gap. CDR3 length: 13 residues.

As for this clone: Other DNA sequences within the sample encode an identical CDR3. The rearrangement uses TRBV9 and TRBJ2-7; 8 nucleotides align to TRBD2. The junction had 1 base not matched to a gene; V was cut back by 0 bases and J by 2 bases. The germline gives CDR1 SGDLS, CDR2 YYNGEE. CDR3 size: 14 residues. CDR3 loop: CASSVAGGPYEQYF. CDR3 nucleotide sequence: TGTGCCAGCAGCGTAGCGGGGGGGCCCTACGAGCAGTACTTC.

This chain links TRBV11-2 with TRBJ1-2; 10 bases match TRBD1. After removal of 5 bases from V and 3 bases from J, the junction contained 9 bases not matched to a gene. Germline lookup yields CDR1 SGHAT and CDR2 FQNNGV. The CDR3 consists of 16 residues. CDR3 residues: CASSEYWTGGYYGYTF. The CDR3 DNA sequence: TGTGCCAGCAGCGAGTACTGGACAGGGGGATACTATGGCTACACCTTC.

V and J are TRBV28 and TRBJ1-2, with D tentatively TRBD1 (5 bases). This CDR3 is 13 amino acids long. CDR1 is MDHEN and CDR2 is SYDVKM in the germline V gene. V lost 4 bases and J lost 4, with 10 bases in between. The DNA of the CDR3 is TGTGCCAGCAGTTGGACAATGGGCTATGGCTACACCTTC. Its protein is CASSWTMGYGYTF.

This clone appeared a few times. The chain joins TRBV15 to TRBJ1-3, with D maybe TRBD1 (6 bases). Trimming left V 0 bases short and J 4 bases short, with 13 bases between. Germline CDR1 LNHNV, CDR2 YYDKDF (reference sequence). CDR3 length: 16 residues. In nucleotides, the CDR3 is TGTGCCACCAGCAGAGATAGGGGGTTCCTCGGAAACACCATATATTTT. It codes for CATSRDRGFLGNTIYF. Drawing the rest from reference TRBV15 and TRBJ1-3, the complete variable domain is DAMVIQNPRYQVTQFGKPVTLSCSQTLNHNVMYWYQQKSSQAPKLLFHYYDKDFNNEADTPDNFQSRRPNTSFCFLDIRSPGLGDTAMYLCATSRDRGFLGNTIYFGEGSWLTVV.

As DNA, the CDR3 is TGTGCTAGTGGCGCGGGTAAGACGAAAGTTTCCAACACCATATATTTT. Its translation is CASGAGKTKVSNTIYF. J is TRBJ1-3 and V is TRBV12-5; D gene unclear. The V and J ends lost 6 bases and 7 bases respectively, with 22 bases between them. CDR1 is LGHNT and CDR2 is FRNRAP in the germline V gene. This CDR3 has 16 amino acids.

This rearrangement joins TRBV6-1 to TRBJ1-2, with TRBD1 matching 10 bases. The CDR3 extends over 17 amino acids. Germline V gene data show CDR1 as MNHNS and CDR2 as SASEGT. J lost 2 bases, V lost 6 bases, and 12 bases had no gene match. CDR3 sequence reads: CASRESGTGVGNYGYTF. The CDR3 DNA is TGTGCCAGCAGAGAATCCGGGACAGGGGTGGGGAACTATGGCTACACCTTC.

The DNA of the CDR3 is TGTGCCAGCAGCTTAACCGCCCGGGGAGGGACTGAAGCTTTCTTT. Translating it yields CASSLTARGGTEAFF. The chain employs TRBV7-6 and TRBJ1-1, with unresolved D. Trimming removed 2 bases from V and 5 bases from J, with 15 bases in between. This CDR3 spans 15 amino acids. Germline V lookup: CDR1 SGHVS, CDR2 FNYEAQ.

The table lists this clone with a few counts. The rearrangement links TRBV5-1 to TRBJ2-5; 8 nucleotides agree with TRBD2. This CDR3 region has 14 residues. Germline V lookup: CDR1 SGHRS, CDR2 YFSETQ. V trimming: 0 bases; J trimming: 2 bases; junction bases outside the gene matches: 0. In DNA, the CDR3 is TGCGCCAGCAGCTTGGCTAGCGGGCAAGAGACCCAGTACTTC. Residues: CASSLASGQETQYF. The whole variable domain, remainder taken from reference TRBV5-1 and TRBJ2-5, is KAGVTQTPRYLIKTRGQQVTLSCSPISGHRSVSWYQQTPGQGLQFLFEYFSETQRNKGNFPGRFSGRQFSNSRSEMNVSTLELGDSALYLCASSLASGQETQYFGPGTRLLVL.

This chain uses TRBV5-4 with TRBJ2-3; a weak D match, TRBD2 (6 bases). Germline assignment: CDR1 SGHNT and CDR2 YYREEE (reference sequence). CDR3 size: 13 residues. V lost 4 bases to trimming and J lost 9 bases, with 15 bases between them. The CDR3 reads CASSATGAGTQYF. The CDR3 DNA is TGTGCCAGCAGCGCAACAGGCGCGGGGACGCAGTATTTT. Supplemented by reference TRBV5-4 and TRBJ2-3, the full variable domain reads ETGVTQSPTHLIKTRGQQVTLRCSSQSGHNTVSWYQQALGQGPQFIFQYYREEENGRGNFPPRFSGLQFPNYSSELNVNALELDDSALYLCASSATGAGTQYFGPGTRLTVL.

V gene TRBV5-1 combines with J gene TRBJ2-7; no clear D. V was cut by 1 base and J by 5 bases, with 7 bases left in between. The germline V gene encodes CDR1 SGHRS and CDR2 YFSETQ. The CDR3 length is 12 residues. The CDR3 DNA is TGCGCCAGCAGCTTGCCCCAGGACGAGCAGTACTTC. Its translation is CASSLPQDEQYF.

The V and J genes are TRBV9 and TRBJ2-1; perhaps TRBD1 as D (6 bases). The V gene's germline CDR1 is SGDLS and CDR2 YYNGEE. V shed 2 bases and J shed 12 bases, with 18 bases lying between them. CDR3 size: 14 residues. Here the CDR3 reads CASSVDMGAERQFF. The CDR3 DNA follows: TGTGCCAGCAGCGTCGACATGGGGGCCGAGCGGCAGTTCTTC.

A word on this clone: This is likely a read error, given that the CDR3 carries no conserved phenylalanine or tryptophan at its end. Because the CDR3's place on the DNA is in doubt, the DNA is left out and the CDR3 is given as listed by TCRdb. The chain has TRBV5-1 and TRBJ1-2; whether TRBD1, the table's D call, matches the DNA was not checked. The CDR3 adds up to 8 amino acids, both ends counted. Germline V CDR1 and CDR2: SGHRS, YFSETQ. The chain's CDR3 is CASSLDRD.

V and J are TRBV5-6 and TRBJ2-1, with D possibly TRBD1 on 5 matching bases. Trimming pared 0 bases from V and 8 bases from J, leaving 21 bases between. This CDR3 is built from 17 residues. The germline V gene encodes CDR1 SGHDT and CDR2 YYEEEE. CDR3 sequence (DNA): TGTGCCAGCAGCTTGGGGGCTGGGGCAGGGTCTTCCTATGAGCAGTTCTTC. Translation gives CASSLGAGAGSSYEQFF.

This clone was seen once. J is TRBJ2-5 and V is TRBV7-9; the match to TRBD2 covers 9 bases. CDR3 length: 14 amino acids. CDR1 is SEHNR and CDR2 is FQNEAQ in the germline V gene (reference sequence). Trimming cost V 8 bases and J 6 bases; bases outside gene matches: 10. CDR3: CASALEAGGQTQYF. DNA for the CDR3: TGTGCCAGCGCCTTAGAAGCGGGGGGACAGACCCAGTACTTC.

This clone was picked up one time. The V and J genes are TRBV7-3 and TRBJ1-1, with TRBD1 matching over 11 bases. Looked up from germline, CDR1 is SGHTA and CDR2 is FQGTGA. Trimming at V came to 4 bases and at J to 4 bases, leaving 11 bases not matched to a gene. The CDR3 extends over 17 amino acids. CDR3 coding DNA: TGTGCCAGCAGCTCACTCATGAAAGGGACAGGGGGCACTGAAGCTTTCTTT. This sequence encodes CASSSLMKGTGGTEAFF. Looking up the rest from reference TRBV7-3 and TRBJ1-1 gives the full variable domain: GAGVSQTPSNKVTEKGKYVELRCDPISGHTALYWYRQSLGQGPEFLIYFQGTGAADDSGLPNDRFFAVRPEGSVSTLKIQRTERGDSAVYLCASSSLMKGTGGTEAFFGQGTRLTVV.

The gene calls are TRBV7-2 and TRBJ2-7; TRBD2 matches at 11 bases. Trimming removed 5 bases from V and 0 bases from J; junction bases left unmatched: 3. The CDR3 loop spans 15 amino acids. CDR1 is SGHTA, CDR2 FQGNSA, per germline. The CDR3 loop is CASSVTSGGSYEQYF. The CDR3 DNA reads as TGTGCCAGCAGCGTCACTAGCGGGGGCTCCTACGAGCAGTACTTC. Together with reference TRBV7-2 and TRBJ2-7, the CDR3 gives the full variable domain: GAGVSQSPSNKVTEKGKDVELRCDPISGHTALYWYRQSLGQGLEFLIYFQGNSAPDKSGLPSDRFSAERTGGSVSTLTIQRTQQEDSAVYLCASSVTSGGSYEQYFGPGTRLTVT.